This T cell receptor beta chain was profiled in a study of control samples from healthy donors and cancer patients. Profiled with immunoSEQ multiplex PCR; TCRdb holds only in-frame clones, not every one. The sample carries approximately 19,000 clones, under 90% recorded once. The germline CDR1 and CDR2 sequences are MNHEY and SVGAGI. Trimming removed 6 bases at V and 0 bases at J, with 12 bases between. The CDR3 has 15 residues. Sequencing input: PBMCs. The V and J genes are TRBV6-5 and TRBJ2-1; unclear D gene. The receptor comes from a woman in her seventies with lung cancer. CDR3 nucleotide sequence: TGTGCCAGCAGCCCATTAGCCTTCTCCTACAATGAGCAGTTCTTC. This sequence encodes CASSPLAFSYNEQFF.